This TCR beta chain was profiled in a study of control samples from healthy donors and cancer patients. Trimming left V 6 bases short and J 5 bases short, with 22 bases between. Germline V gene lookup returns CDR1 MDHEN and CDR2 SYDVKM. The CDR3 runs 16 residues. Sequencing used immunoSEQ multiplex PCR; TCRdb keeps in-frame clones, though not all of them. This repertoire shows 150,000 or so clones, over 90% found once; its top ten account for around 2.5%. The chain is built from TRBV28 and TRBJ1-1; TRBD1 is a possible D gene (6 bases). Sequenced sample: blood. This receptor was obtained from a man in his forties or fifties in good health. In nucleotides, the CDR3 is TGTGCCAGCAGGTCCTGGGCCTTTTCGAGGGGGACTGAAGCTTTCTTT. It is translated as CASRSWAFSRGTEAFF.